The 26 T cell receptor beta chains below come from one sample, sequenced in a study of blood T cell repertoires in COVID-19 (dated by TCRdb to about 2020). Libraries were built with the immunoSEQ multiplex PCR assay. Drawn from immuneACCESS, this table holds only the in-frame rearrangements with V and J called that TCRdb kept. Clones are partly lost; checked studies trace under half to an unresolved V gene and leave the rest unexplained. This sample is represented by approximately 290,000 clones; 70% to 90% of them were singletons. The top ten constitute 4.3% of the sample. Material for sequencing was PBMCs or T cells enriched from blood (not recorded which). The receptor source for this set is a woman between 25 and 40 years old who had recovered from COVID-19.

This chain uses TRBV27 with TRBJ2-2; D possibly corresponds to TRBD2 (5 bases). V was cut by 5 bases and J by 6 bases, with 19 bases left in between. This CDR3 comprises 16 residues. Germline V CDR1 and CDR2: MNHEY, SMNVEV (reference sequence). The CDR3 loop is CASSPNRPRGPGELFF. CDR3 DNA sequence: TGTGCCAGCAGTCCAAACCGGCCACGCGGGCCCGGGGAGCTGTTTTTT.

This chain joins TRBV14 and TRBJ2-3; 7 bases align to TRBD2. J gave up 1 base and V 0 bases, and 1 base lay outside the gene matches. The CDR3 has 15 amino acids. CDR1 SGHDN and CDR2 FVKESK come from the germline V gene. The CDR3 bases are TGTGCCAGCAGCCAAGAGCTAGCGGGCACAGATACGCAGTATTTT. Its translation: CASSQELAGTDTQYF. The full variable domain, with the rest looked up from reference TRBV14 and TRBJ2-3, is EAGVTQFPSHSVIEKGQTVTLRCDPISGHDNLYWYRRVMGKEIKFLLHFVKESKQDESGMPNNRFLAERTGGTYSTLKVQPAELEDSGVYFCASSQELAGTDTQYFGPGTRLTVL.

The chain joins TRBV28 to TRBJ2-7; 12 bases agree with TRBD2. Germline V lookup: CDR1 MDHEN, CDR2 SYDVKM. J lost 1 base, V lost 5 bases, and 3 bases had no gene match. There are 15 residues in the CDR3. CDR3 coding DNA: TGTGCCAGCAGTGCAGGGACTAGCGGGTCCTACGAGCAGTACTTC. Translation: CASSAGTSGSYEQYF.

This chain joins TRBV6-5 and TRBJ1-1; D is undetermined. Per the germline V gene, CDR1 is MNHEY and CDR2 is SVGAGI. Trimming removed 4 bases at V and 0 bases at J, with 9 bases between. The CDR3 is 14 amino acids. The CDR3 reads CASSSTLMNTEAFF. The CDR3 DNA reads as TGTGCCAGCAGTTCAACTCTAATGAACACTGAAGCTTTCTTT.

The genes are TRBV2 and TRBJ1-1, with 7 positions matching TRBD1. The germline V gene encodes CDR1 SNHLY and CDR2 FYNNEI. The CDR3 runs 14 residues. Germline trimming cut 4 bases from V and 4 bases from J; bases unmatched to any gene: 6. The chain's CDR3 is CASSVSRGTTEAFF. The CDR3 nucleotides read TGTGCCAGCAGTGTAAGCAGGGGGACCACTGAAGCTTTCTTT.

The chain joins TRBV15 to TRBJ2-2; D is perhaps TRBD2 (6 bases). The length of the CDR3 is 18 residues. Germline values: CDR1 LNHNV, CDR2 YYDKDF (reference sequence). Between the trimmed V and J ends, which lost 0 bases and 0 bases, there was a span of 14 bases. For the CDR3, the DNA is TGTGCCACCAGCAGAGATCAGGTAGCGGAGGCGAACACCGGGGAGCTGTTTTTT. It codes for CATSRDQVAEANTGELFF.

The J gene is TRBJ1-1, the V gene TRBV11-3; D ambiguous. The V end lost 3 bases, the J end lost 4 bases, and 9 bases lay between the germline ends. Germline CDR1 is SGHNT and CDR2 is YENEEA. The CDR3 totals 13 residues. CDR3 sequence (DNA): TGTGCCAGCAGCTTGTCCACATCCACTGAAGCTTTCTTT. Amino acids: CASSLSTSTEAFF.

Worth noting for this clone: Within the sample, other DNA sequences also encode this same CDR3. The chain uses TRBV6-5 and TRBJ2-1; the match to TRBD2 covers 7 bases. Germline CDR1 is MNHEY and CDR2 is SVGAGI. The CDR3 consists of 15 residues. After removal of 0 bases from V and 2 bases from J, the junction contained 1 base not matched to a gene. CDR3 bases: TGTGCCAGCAGTTACTCGGGGACTACCTACAATGAGCAGTTCTTC. Its translation is CASSYSGTTYNEQFF.

The gene calls are TRBV6-6 and TRBJ2-2; 9 bases map to TRBD2. Germline V gene sequence: CDR1 MNHNY, CDR2 SVGAGI (reference sequence). CDR3 size: 17 residues. Unmatched junction bases numbered 10, after V lost 5 bases and J lost 3 bases. The chain's CDR3 is CASSPTGGGRDTGELFF. CDR3 coding DNA: TGTGCCAGCAGTCCCACAGGAGGCGGGAGGGACACCGGGGAGCTGTTTTTT.

The chain recombines TRBV7-6 with TRBJ2-7, with 7 bases aligning to TRBD1. The V segment lost 3 bases and the J segment 1 base; nucleotides outside the gene matches: 6. Germline values: CDR1 SGHVS, CDR2 FNYEAQ. This CDR3 region has 15 residues. CDR3: CASSFGAGGSYEQYF. CDR3 DNA sequence: TGTGCCAGCAGCTTTGGGGCAGGGGGTTCCTACGAGCAGTACTTC. Together with reference TRBV7-6 and TRBJ2-7, the CDR3 gives the full variable domain: GAGVSQSPRYKVTKRGQDVALRCDPISGHVSLYWYRQALGQGPEFLTYFNYEAQQDKSGLPNDRFSAERPEGSISTLTIQRTEQRDSAMYRCASSFGAGGSYEQYFGPGTRLTVT.

This clone was recorded once. The J gene is TRBJ1-1, the V gene TRBV6-5; 7 bases are a match to TRBD1. In germline, CDR1 is MNHEY, CDR2 SVGAGI. The CDR3 length is 13 residues. The V and J ends lost 5 bases and 6 bases, in that order; junction bases with no gene match: 6. The CDR3 bases are TGTGCCAGCAGTAGAGGGGGCGCGCCTGAAGCTTTCTTT. This codes for CASSRGGAPEAFF.

This chain connects TRBV6-5 to TRBJ2-1; 10 bases agree with TRBD2. CDR3 length equals 11 residues. CDR1 is MNHEY, CDR2 SVGAGI, per germline. The trim removed 7 bases at V and 10 bases at J, leaving 1 base unmatched. The CDR3 spells CASIAGGEQFF. The CDR3 nucleotides are TGTGCCAGCATAGCGGGGGGAGAGCAGTTCTTC.

The chain combines TRBV10-3 with TRBJ2-3; 9 bases match TRBD2. The trim removed 2 bases at V and 4 bases at J, leaving 7 bases unmatched. There are 16 residues in the CDR3. Germline V gives CDR1 ENHRY, CDR2 SYGVKD. The CDR3, as DNA: TGTGCCATCAGTGAGGGGGCGGGAGGGGTATCAGATACGCAGTATTTT. Its protein product is CAISEGAGGVSDTQYF.

The chain couples TRBV18 to TRBJ1-1, with 10 bases lining up with TRBD1. J was trimmed by 5 bases and V by 4 bases; bases with no gene match: 16. CDR1 and CDR2 from the germline V gene are KGHSH and LQKENI. The length of the CDR3 is 18 residues. In DNA form, the CDR3 reads TGTGCCAGCTCACGACCCGTGCTTCGACAGGGGGCGAGGACTGAAGCTTTCTTT. It specifies CASSRPVLRQGARTEAFF.

The CDR3 DNA follows: TGTGCCACCAGCCCCGGGGGCAATCAGCCCCAGCATTTT. Protein: CATSPGGNQPQHF. This chain joins TRBV24-1 and TRBJ1-5; D is unresolved. The V gene's germline CDR1 is KGHDR and CDR2 SFDVKD. Trimming removed 7 bases at V and 2 bases at J, with 8 bases between. The CDR3 has 13 residues.

The chain employs TRBV5-6 and TRBJ2-2, with 9 nucleotides matching TRBD1. J was trimmed by 5 bases and V by 2 bases; bases with no gene match: 7. The CDR3 totals 16 residues. Germline V gene lookup returns CDR1 SGHDT and CDR2 YYEEEE. CDR3: CASSFSDRGRTGELFF. CDR3 nucleotide sequence: TGTGCCAGCAGCTTTTCGGACAGGGGAAGGACCGGGGAGCTGTTTTTT.

This clone has a single count. In nucleotides, the CDR3 is TGTGCCGTTTGCGGAAGCTCCTATAATTCACCCCTCCACTTT. Translated, it gives CAVCGSSYNSPLHF. The chain recombines TRBV28 with TRBJ1-6; D unresolved. The CDR3 is 14 amino acids. V was cut by 11 bases and J by 0 bases, with 11 bases left in between. Germline CDR1 reads MDHEN; CDR2 reads SYDVKM.

The CDR3 nucleotides read TGTGCCAGCAGCCCTCGTGGGTCGGGAGCTTTCTTT. It translates to CASSPRGSGAFF. The rearrangement uses TRBV3-1 (or the pseudogene TRBV3-2) and TRBJ1-1; D remains ambiguous. CDR3 size: 12 residues. V lost 4 bases, J lost 10 bases, and 13 bases lay in between. CDR1 LGHDT and CDR2 YNNKEL come from the germline V gene (reference sequence).

This clone was found many times. The DNA of the CDR3 is TGTGCCAGCAGCTCGGGGTGGAGGAGGGGTATATATGGCTACACCTTC. Encoded protein: CASSSGWRRGIYGYTF. The gene calls are TRBV28 and TRBJ1-2, with D perhaps TRBD1 (5 bases). This CDR3 is built from 16 residues. V lost 6 bases and J lost 5, with 22 bases in between. Germline CDR1 MDHEN, CDR2 SYDVKM.

The rearrangement uses TRBV6-5 and TRBJ1-1; D not certain. V was pared by 1 base and J by 4 bases, with 16 bases between. This CDR3 spans 16 amino acids. Germline V lookup: CDR1 MNHEY, CDR2 SVGAGI. In DNA form, the CDR3 reads TGTGCCAGCAGTTACTTCAGTACCTCTTCGGGCACTGAAGCTTTCTTT. Residues: CASSYFSTSSGTEAFF.

The V call is TRBV7-9, the J call TRBJ2-1, with no clear D. CDR3 length: 14 amino acids. V shed 1 base and J shed 7 bases, with 11 bases lying between them. The germline gives CDR1 SEHNR, CDR2 FQNEAQ (reference sequence). The CDR3 bases are TGTGCCAGCAGCTTAGACCCAGCCGGGAATGAGCAGTTCTTC. Encoded protein: CASSLDPAGNEQFF.

This rearrangement joins TRBV2 to TRBJ2-5, with a tentative D call TRBD1 (6 bases). Between the trimmed V and J ends, which lost 3 bases and 3 bases, there was a span of 11 bases. The CDR3 is 14 amino acids. Germline V gives CDR1 SNHLY, CDR2 FYNNEI. The DNA of the CDR3 is TGTGCCAGCAGTGAGACAGGAAGAGAAGAGACCCAGTACTTC. Translation gives CASSETGREETQYF.

J is TRBJ2-2 and V is TRBV6-5, with D perhaps TRBD1 (6 bases). This CDR3 is built from 14 residues. Germline V lookup: CDR1 MNHEY, CDR2 SVGAGI. V lost 6 bases and J lost 4, with 12 bases in between. CDR3 loop: CASSRDTRTGELFF. Written as DNA, the CDR3 is TGTGCCAGCAGCCGGGACACTCGCACCGGGGAGCTGTTTTTT.

The chain has TRBV5-1 and TRBJ2-2, with 9 bases aligning to TRBD2. The CDR3 runs to 16 residues. Trimming at V came to 2 bases and at J to 0 bases, leaving 2 bases not matched to a gene. Germline-derived CDR1 and CDR2 are SGHRS and YFSETQ. Written as DNA, the CDR3 is TGCGCCAGCAGCTTCCTAGCGGGGTCGAACACCGGGGAGCTGTTTTTT. The encoded protein is CASSFLAGSNTGELFF.

The chain joins TRBV30 to TRBJ1-2; D may be TRBD1 (6 bases). Per the germline V gene, CDR1 is GTSNPN and CDR2 is SVGIG (reference sequence). The CDR3 runs to 16 residues. V was trimmed by 4 bases and J by 3 bases, leaving 21 bases between them. The CDR3 DNA follows: TGTGCCTGGACACGACAGGCTGTTTCGAATCACTATGGCTACACCTTC. It translates to CAWTRQAVSNHYGYTF.

This rearrangement joins TRBV5-5 to TRBJ2-1; 16 nucleotides line up with TRBD2. Unmatched junction bases numbered 8, after V lost 4 bases and J lost 7 bases. This CDR3 comprises 17 residues. CDR1 SGHKS and CDR2 YYEKEE come from the germline V gene (reference sequence). CDR3 in amino acids: CASSREGLAGGPNEQFF. CDR3 nucleotides: TGTGCCAGCAGCCGCGAGGGACTAGCGGGGGGGCCGAATGAGCAGTTCTTC.